The 15 T cell receptor beta chains below come from one sample, sequenced in a study of CD8 T cells in ankylosing spondylitis. From the 5' RACE reads, TCRdb called clonotypes with MiXCR, one entry per CDR3 protein. This table has some 120,000 distinct CDR3 sequences, roughly 15% appearing once. Sequencing input: blood, either unsorted or a sorted T cell fraction (not recorded which). Every receptor here comes from a female donor with ankylosing spondylitis or in good health (not recorded which).

The sample holds many counts of this clonotype. This chain links TRBV6-5 with TRBJ2-1, with D unclear. The germline V and J ends were trimmed by 10 bases and 3 bases, with 10 bases remaining between them. The CDR3 extends over 12 amino acids. CDR1 MNHEY and CDR2 SVGAGI come from the germline V gene. This chain's CDR3 is CATSGNYNEQFF. CDR3 nucleotides: TGTGCCACCTCGGGCAACTACAATGAGCAGTTCTTC.

The table lists this clonotype with a few counts. The chain recombines TRBV5-1 with TRBJ2-1, with D tentatively TRBD1 or TRBD2 (6 bases each). Germline V gives CDR1 SGHRS, CDR2 YFSETQ. Trimming took off 0 bases at V and 3 bases at J, with 22 bases between the two ends. The CDR3 is 19 amino acids. CDR3 loop: CASSLGGINRGVNYNEQFF. DNA for the CDR3: TGCGCCAGCAGCTTGGGGGGGATAAATAGGGGGGTCAACTACAATGAGCAGTTCTTC.

This clonotype was seen at least ten times. V usage is TRBV12-3 or TRBV12-4 and J usage is TRBJ2-1, with a possible D match to TRBD2 (7 bases). Between the trimmed V and J ends, which lost 6 bases and 5 bases, there was a span of 14 bases. The CDR3 has 14 amino acids. CDR3 in amino acids: CASRDGGADNEQFF. The CDR3 DNA reads TGTGCCAGCAGAGATGGGGGGGCCGACAATGAGCAGTTCTTC.

The chain has TRBV20-1 and TRBJ2-1; maybe TRBD1 (6 bases). The CDR3 has 16 residues. The germline V gene has CDR1 DFQATT and CDR2 SNEGSKA (reference sequence). Trimming took off 6 bases at V and 4 bases at J, with 22 bases between the two ends. The DNA for the CDR3 is TGCAGTGCCCTAATGGACAGCCATAATAAATACAATGAGCAGTTCTTC. It is translated as CSALMDSHNKYNEQFF.

DNA of the CDR3: TGTGCCGTTACCCTCGGGACAGGGGGCAGCGAGCAGTACTTC. Translation gives CAVTLGTGGSEQYF. The chain couples TRBV12-3 or TRBV12-4 to TRBJ2-7, with TRBD1 matching 12 bases. V shed 11 bases, J shed 6 bases, and the junction held 11 bases outside the gene matches. The CDR3 totals 14 residues.

This clonotype was recorded many times. The chain uses TRBV3-1 and TRBJ1-5; 7 nucleotides agree with TRBD1. V lost 4 bases, J lost 0 bases, and 3 bases stayed unmatched. The CDR3 is 15 amino acids. Germline lookup yields CDR1 LGHDT and CDR2 YNNKEL (reference sequence). CDR3 residues: CASSPGTASNQPQHF. The CDR3 DNA is TGTGCCAGCAGCCCTGGGACAGCTAGCAATCAGCCCCAGCATTTT.

This clonotype was detected only a few times. This chain connects TRBV28 to TRBJ2-7; 10 bases map to TRBD2. Germline assignment: CDR1 MDHEN and CDR2 SYDVKM. V lost 6 bases to trimming and J lost 2 bases; unmatched junction nucleotides: 1. This CDR3 has 13 amino acids. Here the CDR3 DNA reads TGTGCCAGCAGGAGCGGGGGGGCCTACGAGCAGTACTTC. This translates into CASRSGGAYEQYF.

This clonotype was counted a few times. The V gene is TRBV9, the J gene TRBJ2-2; no firm D call. Between the trimmed V and J ends, which lost 2 bases and 1 base, there was a span of 6 bases. CDR3 length equals 14 residues. In germline, CDR1 is SGDLS, CDR2 YYNGEE. The CDR3 DNA reads as TGTGCCAGCAGCGTGCCTGGGAACACCGGGGAGCTGTTTTTT. Translated, it gives CASSVPGNTGELFF.

This clonotype was observed at least ten times. The chain is built from TRBV12-3 or TRBV12-4 and TRBJ2-7; D might be TRBD1 or TRBD2, each matching 7 bases. Trimming cost V 5 bases and J 3 bases, with 14 bases left between them. The CDR3 length is 14 residues. In nucleotides, the CDR3 is TGTGCCAGCAGTATTCAGGGGGGGGTCTACGAGCAGTACTTC. The encoded protein is CASSIQGGVYEQYF.

Regarding this clonotype: A much larger clone differs from this one at a single base, so this may be a read error. The V gene is TRBV20-1, the J gene TRBJ2-3, with D perhaps TRBD2 (5 bases). The CDR3 has 14 residues. The V and J ends lost 8 bases and 1 base respectively, with 16 bases between them. Per the germline V gene, CDR1 is DFQATT and CDR2 is SNEGSKA (reference sequence). CDR3 loop: CSSARGSGTDTQYF. CDR3 DNA sequence: TGCAGTTCCGCTCGTGGTAGCGGCACAGATACGCAGTATTTT.

There are a few counts of this clonotype. This chain connects TRBV5-1 to TRBJ2-3; no definite D call. The CDR3 sequence is 14 residues long. Germline CDR1 SGHRS, CDR2 YFSETQ. V lost 2 bases, J lost 0 bases, and 7 bases lay in between. This CDR3 reads CASSFGESTDTQYF. CDR3 sequence (DNA): TGCGCCAGCAGCTTTGGGGAAAGCACAGATACGCAGTATTTT.

This chain links TRBV20-1 with TRBJ1-2; 7 nucleotides match TRBD1. Losses at the gene ends were 7 bases for V and 2 bases for J; bases not matched to a gene: 7. This CDR3 comprises 13 residues. The germline CDR1 and CDR2 sequences are DFQATT and SNEGSKA (reference sequence). The CDR3 reads CSGPTGSNYGYTF. In nucleotides, the CDR3 is TGCAGTGGCCCGACAGGGTCAAACTATGGCTACACCTTC.

The chain carries TRBV6-1 and TRBJ2-7, with D perhaps matching TRBD2 (5 bases). Germline V lookup: CDR1 MNHNS, CDR2 SASEGT. V shed 7 bases and J shed 4 bases, with 17 bases lying between them. The CDR3 length is 14 residues. CDR3 sequence reads: CASIGLEEIYEQYF. The CDR3 coding sequence is TGTGCCAGCATAGGACTGGAGGAGATTTACGAGCAGTACTTC.

This clonotype occurred many times. This chain joins TRBV5-1 and TRBJ2-3; D gene uncertain. Germline V gives CDR1 SGHRS, CDR2 YFSETQ. CDR3 length: 14 amino acids. Trimming removed 2 bases from V and 2 bases from J, with 9 bases in between. CDR3 region: CASSFPDVTDTQYF. The CDR3, as DNA: TGCGCCAGCAGCTTCCCGGACGTCACAGATACGCAGTATTTT. The whole variable domain, remainder taken from reference TRBV5-1 and TRBJ2-3, is KAGVTQTPRYLIKTRGQQVTLSCSPISGHRSVSWYQQTPGQGLQFLFEYFSETQRNKGNFPGRFSGRQFSNSRSEMNVSTLELGDSALYLCASSFPDVTDTQYFGPGTRLTVL.

Many counts were recorded for this clonotype. V gene TRBV28 combines with J gene TRBJ1-2; unclear D gene. This CDR3 is 14 amino acids long. Germline V lookup: CDR1 MDHEN, CDR2 SYDVKM. V dropped 2 bases and J dropped 10 bases, with 17 bases sitting between them. The CDR3 region is CASSLPRLERSYTF. DNA of the CDR3: TGTGCCAGCAGTTTACCGCGACTCGAACGTTCCTACACCTTC.